The 23 T cell receptor beta chains in this list originate from one sample, sequenced in a study of a mutant IDH1 vaccine in newly diagnosed glioma. Sample time point: week 23, last vaccination. Alongside topical imiquimod, each dose of vaccine comprised 300 ug of mutant IDH1 20-mer peptide. These receptors have no identified antigens. Assay: immunoSEQ multiplex PCR; the TCRdb copy retains only in-frame clones and omits some. The sample shows about 43,000 clones, around 85% of them seen only once. Sequencing used PBMCs, obtained from a glioma patient whose treatment included an IDH1 peptide vaccine. These TCRs come from a woman aged 18-29 years with glioma. Some clones in this sample may be carry-over from other donors' samples.

CDR3 sequence (DNA): TGTGCCAGCAGCTTAGGACAGGGGATCACAGATACGCAGTATTTT. It specifies CASSLGQGITDTQYF. The chain carries TRBV11-2 and TRBJ2-3; 8 bases agree with TRBD1. CDR1 and CDR2 from the germline V gene are SGHAT and FQNNGV. CDR3 size: 15 residues. Trimming took 1 base from V and 2 from J; bases not matched to a gene: 2.

The rearrangement joins TRBV9 to TRBJ2-1; a possible D gene is TRBD2 (6 bases). V was cut by 7 bases and J by 1 base, with 15 bases left in between. This CDR3 has 15 amino acids. Germline V gene data show CDR1 as SGDLS and CDR2 as YYNGEE. In DNA form, the CDR3 reads TGTGCCAGCGGGACTCCACGGACGTCCTACAATGAGCAGTTCTTC. It specifies CASGTPRTSYNEQFF.

The chain employs TRBV5-4 and TRBJ1-2; D gene ambiguous. The CDR3 loop spans 14 amino acids. CDR1 and CDR2 (germline): SGHNT, YYREEE (reference sequence). V was pared by 1 base and J by 4 bases, with 11 bases between. The CDR3 region has the DNA TGTGCCAGCAGCTTGAGTGGAAACGTCTATGGCTACACCTTC. Protein product: CASSLSGNVYGYTF. Full variable domain (remainder filled in from reference TRBV5-4 and TRBJ1-2): ETGVTQSPTHLIKTRGQQVTLRCSSQSGHNTVSWYQQALGQGPQFIFQYYREEENGRGNFPPRFSGLQFPNYSSELNVNALELDDSALYLCASSLSGNVYGYTFGSGTRLTVV.

This sequence joins TRBV9 and TRBJ1-1, with TRBD1 as a possible D gene (6 bases). This CDR3 spans 16 amino acids. Trimming took 3 bases from V and 4 from J, leaving 19 bases between them. The germline V gene encodes CDR1 SGDLS and CDR2 YYNGEE. The CDR3 loop reads CASSARGGAGVTEAFF. The CDR3 DNA sequence: TGTGCCAGCAGCGCCAGGGGAGGGGCGGGCGTCACTGAAGCTTTCTTT.

The sample holds a few counts of this clone. The V gene is TRBV7-9, the J gene TRBJ2-7; D is uncertain. The V end lost 0 bases, the J end lost 6 bases, and 12 bases lay between the germline ends. CDR1 is SEHNR, CDR2 FQNEAQ, per germline (reference sequence). CDR3 length: 14 residues. For the CDR3, the DNA is TGTGCCAGCAGCTTAGCGGGCAGCCCGAGCGAGCAGTACTTC. Translated: CASSLAGSPSEQYF.

This chain joins TRBV29-1 and TRBJ1-1; D remains unclear. Germline V CDR1 and CDR2: SQVTM, ANQGSEA. The CDR3 has 11 residues. Trimming stripped 4 bases from V and 4 bases from J, with 7 bases between. The CDR3 region has the DNA TGCAGCGTTGCCACGGGCACTGAAGCTTTCTTT. Its protein product is CSVATGTEAFF.

The chain couples TRBV7-9 to TRBJ2-4; either TRBD1 or TRBD2 may fit D (6 bases each). Germline lookup yields CDR1 SEHNR and CDR2 FQNEAQ (reference sequence). CDR3 size: 17 residues. V lost 5 bases and J 2 bases, leaving 19 bases between the germline ends. CDR3 region: CASSPSYRGRTKNIQYF. CDR3 DNA sequence: TGTGCCAGCAGCCCATCTTATAGGGGGAGGACCAAAAACATTCAGTACTTC.

In DNA, the CDR3 is TGTGCCAGCAGTCGGGGTATCCAAGAGACCCAGTACTTC. It yields the protein CASSRGIQETQYF. The chain recombines TRBV6-5 with TRBJ2-5; TRBD2 is a possible D gene (5 bases). This CDR3 is built from 13 residues. CDR1 is MNHEY, CDR2 SVGAGI, per germline. The V gene lost 5 bases and the J gene lost 1 base, with 8 bases spanning the gap.

The CDR3 coding sequence is TGTGCCAGCAAGTCCACCGGGGAGCTGTTTTTT. Translation gives CASKSTGELFF. The J gene is TRBJ2-2, the V gene TRBV6-5; D unclear. The germline V and J ends were trimmed by 7 bases and 4 bases, with 4 bases remaining between them. This CDR3 is built from 11 residues. The germline CDR1 and CDR2 sequences are MNHEY and SVGAGI.

This CDR3 is CSGTTAPNEQFF. Written as DNA, the CDR3 is TGCAGCGGAACGACAGCCCCCAATGAGCAGTTCTTC. The chain joins TRBV29-1 to TRBJ2-1; D may be TRBD1 (5 bases). The CDR3 runs to 12 residues. CDR1 SQVTM and CDR2 ANQGSEA come from the germline V gene. Deletions cut 7 bases from V and 6 bases from J, with 13 bases between.

The genes are TRBV7-9 and TRBJ1-2, with D possibly being TRBD1 (5 bases). The CDR3 extends over 13 amino acids. V was cut by 4 bases and J by 5 bases, with 11 bases left in between. From germline, CDR1 is SEHNR and CDR2 FQNEAQ (reference sequence). This CDR3 reads CASSSETVYGYTF. The CDR3 DNA is TGTGCCAGCAGCTCCGAGACAGTTTATGGCTACACCTTC.

The table lists this clone with a count of one. The chain employs TRBV7-2 and TRBJ1-4; 10 nucleotides match TRBD1. Trimming took 1 base from V and 8 from J; bases not matched to a gene: 4. This CDR3 region has 15 residues. Germline CDR1 SGHTA, CDR2 FQGNSA. This chain's CDR3 is CASSLGQGAGEKLFF. CDR3 bases: TGTGCCAGCAGCTTAGGACAGGGGGCTGGAGAAAAACTGTTTTTT.

The V gene is TRBV6-5, the J gene TRBJ2-7, with TRBD2 matching over 12 bases. The CDR3 spans 15 residues. Germline V gene lookup returns CDR1 MNHEY and CDR2 SVGAGI. The V segment lost 3 bases and the J segment 3 bases; nucleotides outside the gene matches: 3. The CDR3 DNA reads TGTGCCAGCAGTTATGGACTAGCGGGGATCTACGAGCAGTACTTC. Residues: CASSYGLAGIYEQYF.

V usage is TRBV6-4 and J usage is TRBJ2-6; D is undetermined. CDR1 and CDR2 from the germline V gene are MRHNA and SNTAGT. This CDR3 has 13 amino acids. V lost 0 bases and J lost 3, with 0 bases in between. For the CDR3, the DNA is TGTGCCAGCAGTGACTCTGGGGCCAACGTCCTGACTTTC. It yields the protein CASSDSGANVLTF.

The chain couples TRBV30 to TRBJ1-4; 11 nucleotides align to TRBD1. The CDR3 has 16 amino acids. With 5 bases clipped from V and 3 bases from J, the junction kept 8 bases outside the gene matches. Germline assignment: CDR1 GTSNPN and CDR2 SVGIG (reference sequence). CDR3 sequence: CAWDGQGAGANEKLFF. CDR3 DNA sequence: TGTGCCTGGGACGGACAGGGGGCGGGCGCTAATGAAAAACTGTTTTTT.

This clone was observed once. J is TRBJ1-4 and V is TRBV5-4; D call uncertain. V lost 3 bases and J lost 5, with 14 bases in between. The CDR3 consists of 15 residues. From germline, CDR1 is SGHNT and CDR2 YYREEE (reference sequence). The CDR3, as DNA: TGTGCCAGCAGCTCTGGAAAGCTCATAAATGAAAAACTGTTTTTT. This codes for CASSSGKLINEKLFF.

The V and J genes are TRBV27 and TRBJ2-3; TRBD2 is a possible D gene (6 bases). Germline V CDR1 and CDR2: MNHEY, SMNVEV (reference sequence). The CDR3 extends over 15 amino acids. Deletions cut 4 bases from V and 4 bases from J, with 15 bases between. In DNA form, the CDR3 reads TGTGCCAGCAGTTATTCGGGGACTGCCTCAGATACGCAGTATTTT. This codes for CASSYSGTASDTQYF.

The chain has TRBV20-1 and TRBJ2-3; TRBD1 might be the D (6 bases). Germline CDR1 DFQATT, CDR2 SNEGSKA (reference sequence). Trimming took off 0 bases at V and 12 bases at J, with 7 bases between the two ends. The CDR3 is 10 amino acids. CDR3 nucleotides: TGCAGTGCTAGAGAGGGGGCACAGTATTTT. It yields the protein CSAREGAQYF.

This clone has only one observation. This chain uses TRBV7-8 with TRBJ2-7, with D maybe TRBD1 (5 bases). The ends were cut back, 5 bases at V and 9 bases at J, with 17 bases in the middle. The CDR3 is 13 amino acids. Germline CDR1 SGHVS, CDR2 FQNEAQ. The CDR3 DNA reads as TGTGCCAGCAGCCCCAGGGATGCCCTCTCGCAGTACTTC. Translating it yields CASSPRDALSQYF.

The rearrangement uses TRBV7-6 and TRBJ1-1; 8 bases match TRBD1. Germline loops: CDR1 SGHVS, CDR2 FNYEAQ. The CDR3 extends over 16 amino acids. Trimming at V came to 1 base and at J to 3 bases, leaving 7 bases not matched to a gene. CDR3 amino acids: CASSLGRTGKYTEAFF. The CDR3 region has the DNA TGTGCCAGCAGCTTAGGACGGACAGGGAAGTACACTGAAGCTTTCTTT.

The V call is TRBV6-6, the J call TRBJ2-1; TRBD2 agrees at 11 bases. Germline lookup yields CDR1 MNHNY and CDR2 SVGAGI (reference sequence). Losses at the gene ends were 6 bases for V and 3 bases for J; bases not matched to a gene: 1. This CDR3 is 14 amino acids long. CDR3 loop: CASRLAGDYNEQFF. In nucleotides, the CDR3 is TGTGCCAGCAGACTAGCGGGAGACTACAATGAGCAGTTCTTC.

This sequence joins TRBV27 and TRBJ1-2; 7 bases agree with TRBD1. J was trimmed by 4 bases and V by 4 bases; bases with no gene match: 15. CDR1 and CDR2 (germline): MNHEY, SMNVEV (reference sequence). CDR3 length: 17 amino acids. The CDR3 coding sequence is TGTGCCAGCAGTTCCGAGACAGGGTCGCTAGGCTCCTATGGCTACACCTTC. Its translation: CASSSETGSLGSYGYTF.

This chain links TRBV6-1 with TRBJ2-6; TRBD1 is a possible D gene (6 bases). Germline CDR1 MNHNS, CDR2 SASEGT. Trimming removed 2 bases at V and 2 bases at J, with 13 bases between. The CDR3 runs 17 residues. Written as DNA, the CDR3 is TGTGCCAGCAGTGAAAGGGGGTACGGGGCTGGGGCCAACGTCCTGACTTTC. This sequence encodes CASSERGYGAGANVLTF.